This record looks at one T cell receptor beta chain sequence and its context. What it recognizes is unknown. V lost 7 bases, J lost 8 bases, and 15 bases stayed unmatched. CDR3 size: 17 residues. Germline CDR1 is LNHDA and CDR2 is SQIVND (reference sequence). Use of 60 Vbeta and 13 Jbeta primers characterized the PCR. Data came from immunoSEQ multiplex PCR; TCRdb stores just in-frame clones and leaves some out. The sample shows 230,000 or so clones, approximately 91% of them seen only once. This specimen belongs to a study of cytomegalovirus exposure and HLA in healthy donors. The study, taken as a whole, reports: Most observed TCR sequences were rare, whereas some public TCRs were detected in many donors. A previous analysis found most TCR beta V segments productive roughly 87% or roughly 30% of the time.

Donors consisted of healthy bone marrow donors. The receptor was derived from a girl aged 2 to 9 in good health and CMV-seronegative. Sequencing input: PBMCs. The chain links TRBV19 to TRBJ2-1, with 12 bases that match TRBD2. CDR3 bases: TGTGCCAGTAAAACCCTAGCTAGCGGGGGGGCCGTCGATGAGCAGTTCTTC. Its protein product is CASKTLASGGAVDEQFF.